In this sample, the clone carrying this TCR beta chain turned up many times. What it binds is not known. This entry belongs to a study of T cells after yellow fever vaccination. Study-level background: In the case of low-cell-number fractions, SMART-Seq v4 Ultra Low Input was used for preparation. Findings and limits, study-wide: Most primary-vaccination clones recurred post-booster (nearly 98% CD4, roughly 90% CD8). Peaking faster, on day 5 versus 15, the secondary response was nonetheless weaker.

The CDR3 totals 13 residues. Trimming took off 3 bases at V and 5 bases at J, with 10 bases between the two ends. Germline CDR1 and CDR2: SEHNR and FQNEAQ (reference sequence). In TCRdb, the 5' RACE reads were re-called with MiXCR into one record per CDR3 protein. Here the sample spans around 46,000 distinct CDR3 sequences, about 7.9% being singletons. This chain links TRBV7-9 with TRBJ1-1; D remains ambiguous. Source: CD8+ T cells sorted from PBMCs, taken around 14 days after the first yellow fever vaccination. This TCR derives from a young man who received the YFV17D yellow fever vaccine. CDR3 sequence reads: CASSFEPATEAFF. The CDR3 region has the DNA TGTGCCAGCAGCTTTGAGCCGGCTACTGAAGCTTTCTTT.